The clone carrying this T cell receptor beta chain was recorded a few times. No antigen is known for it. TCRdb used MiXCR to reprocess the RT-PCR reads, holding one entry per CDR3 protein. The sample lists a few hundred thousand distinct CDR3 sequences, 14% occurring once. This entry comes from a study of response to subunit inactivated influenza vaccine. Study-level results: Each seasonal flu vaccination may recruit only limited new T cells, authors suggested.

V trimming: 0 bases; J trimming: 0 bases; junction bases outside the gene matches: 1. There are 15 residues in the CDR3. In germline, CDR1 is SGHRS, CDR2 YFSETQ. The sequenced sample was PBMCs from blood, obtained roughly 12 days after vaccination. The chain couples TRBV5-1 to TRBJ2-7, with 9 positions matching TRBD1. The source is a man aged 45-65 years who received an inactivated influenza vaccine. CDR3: CASSLGQGGSYEQYF. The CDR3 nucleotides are TGCGCCAGCAGCTTGGGACAGGGGGGCTCCTACGAGCAGTACTTC.